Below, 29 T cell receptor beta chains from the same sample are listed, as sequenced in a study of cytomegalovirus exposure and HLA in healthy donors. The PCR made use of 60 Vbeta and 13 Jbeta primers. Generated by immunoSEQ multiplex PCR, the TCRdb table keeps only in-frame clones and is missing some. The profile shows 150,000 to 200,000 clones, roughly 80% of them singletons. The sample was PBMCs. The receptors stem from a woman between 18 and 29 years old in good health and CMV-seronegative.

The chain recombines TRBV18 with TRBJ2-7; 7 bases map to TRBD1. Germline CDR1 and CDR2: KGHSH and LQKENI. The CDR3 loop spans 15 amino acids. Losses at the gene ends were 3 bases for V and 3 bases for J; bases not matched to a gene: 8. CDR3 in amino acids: CASSPGRDRGYEQYV. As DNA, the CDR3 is TGTGCCAGCTCACCTGGCCGGGACAGAGGCTACGAGCAGTACGTC.

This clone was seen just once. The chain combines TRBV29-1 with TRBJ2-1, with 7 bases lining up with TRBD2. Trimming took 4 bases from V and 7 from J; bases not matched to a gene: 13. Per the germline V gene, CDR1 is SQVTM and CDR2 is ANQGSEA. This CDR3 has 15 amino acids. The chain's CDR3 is CSVGGGWGVGNEQFF. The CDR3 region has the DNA TGCAGCGTTGGGGGGGGGTGGGGAGTGGGGAATGAGCAGTTCTTC.

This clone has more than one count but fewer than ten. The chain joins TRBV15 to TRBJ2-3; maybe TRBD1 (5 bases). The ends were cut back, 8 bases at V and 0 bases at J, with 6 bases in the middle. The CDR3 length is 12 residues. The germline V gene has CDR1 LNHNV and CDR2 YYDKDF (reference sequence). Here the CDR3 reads CATQGSTDTQYF. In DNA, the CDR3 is TGTGCCACCCAGGGTAGCACAGATACGCAGTATTTT. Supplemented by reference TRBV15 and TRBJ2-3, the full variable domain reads DAMVIQNPRYQVTQFGKPVTLSCSQTLNHNVMYWYQQKSSQAPKLLFHYYDKDFNNEADTPDNFQSRRPNTSFCFLDIRSPGLGDTAMYLCATQGSTDTQYFGPGTRLTVL.

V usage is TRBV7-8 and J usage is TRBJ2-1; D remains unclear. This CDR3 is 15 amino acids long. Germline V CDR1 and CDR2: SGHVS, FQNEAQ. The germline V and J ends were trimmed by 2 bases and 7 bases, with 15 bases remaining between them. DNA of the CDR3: TGTGCCAGCAGCTTAAATCTCCTTACCGAGAATGAGCAGTTCTTC. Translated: CASSLNLLTENEQFF.

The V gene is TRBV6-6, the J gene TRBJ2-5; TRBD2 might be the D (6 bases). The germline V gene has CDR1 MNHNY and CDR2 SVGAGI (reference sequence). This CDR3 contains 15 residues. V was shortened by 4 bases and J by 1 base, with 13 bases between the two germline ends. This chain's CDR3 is CASSSQEGTQETQYF. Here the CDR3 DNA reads TGTGCCAGCAGTTCCCAGGAGGGGACCCAAGAGACCCAGTACTTC.

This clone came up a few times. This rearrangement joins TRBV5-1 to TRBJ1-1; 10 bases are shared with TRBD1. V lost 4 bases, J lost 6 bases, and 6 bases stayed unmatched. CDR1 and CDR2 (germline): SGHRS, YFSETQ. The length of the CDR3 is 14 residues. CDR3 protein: CASSLTGGPPEAFF. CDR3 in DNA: TGCGCCAGCAGCCTGACAGGGGGCCCTCCTGAAGCTTTCTTT.

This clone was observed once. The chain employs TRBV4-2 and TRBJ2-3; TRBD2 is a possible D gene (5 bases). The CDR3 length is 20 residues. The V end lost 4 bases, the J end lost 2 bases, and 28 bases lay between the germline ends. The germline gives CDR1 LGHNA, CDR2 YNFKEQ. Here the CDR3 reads CASSRFPTVPFLRDTDTQYF. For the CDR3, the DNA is TGTGCCAGCAGCCGTTTCCCCACAGTCCCTTTCCTCCGGGACACAGATACGCAGTATTTT.

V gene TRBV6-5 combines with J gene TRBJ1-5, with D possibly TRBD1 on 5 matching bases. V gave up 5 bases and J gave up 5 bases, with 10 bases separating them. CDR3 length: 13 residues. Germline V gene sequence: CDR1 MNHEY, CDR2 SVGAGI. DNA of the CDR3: TGTGCCAGCAGTAGACAGACTTATCAGCCCCAGCATTTT. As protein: CASSRQTYQPQHF.

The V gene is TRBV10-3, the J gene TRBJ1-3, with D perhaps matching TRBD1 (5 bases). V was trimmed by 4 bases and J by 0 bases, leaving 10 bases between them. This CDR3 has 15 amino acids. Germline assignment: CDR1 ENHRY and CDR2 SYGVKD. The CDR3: CAISGDSYSGNTIYF. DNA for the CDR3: TGTGCCATCAGTGGGGACTCTTACTCTGGAAACACCATATATTTT.

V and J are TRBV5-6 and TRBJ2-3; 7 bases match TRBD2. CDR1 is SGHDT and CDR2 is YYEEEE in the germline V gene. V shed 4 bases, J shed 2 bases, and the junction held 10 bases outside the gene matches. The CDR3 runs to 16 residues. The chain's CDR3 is CASSRRSGGSTDTQYF. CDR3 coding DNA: TGTGCCAGCAGCCGAAGATCGGGAGGATCCACAGATACGCAGTATTTT.

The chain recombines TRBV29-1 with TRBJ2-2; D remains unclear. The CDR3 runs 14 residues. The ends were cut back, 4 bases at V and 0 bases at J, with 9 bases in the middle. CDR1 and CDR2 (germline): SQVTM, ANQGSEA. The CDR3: CSVVYGSNTGELFF. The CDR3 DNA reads TGCAGCGTTGTCTACGGGTCGAACACCGGGGAGCTGTTTTTT.

CDR3 DNA: TGTGCCAGCAAGACTAGCGGAACAGATACGCAGTATTTT. Residues: CASKTSGTDTQYF. The genes are TRBV2 and TRBJ2-3, with TRBD2 identical over 9 bases. Germline loops: CDR1 SNHLY, CDR2 FYNNEI. Germline trimming cut 7 bases from V and 3 bases from J; bases unmatched to any gene: 2. The CDR3 consists of 13 residues.

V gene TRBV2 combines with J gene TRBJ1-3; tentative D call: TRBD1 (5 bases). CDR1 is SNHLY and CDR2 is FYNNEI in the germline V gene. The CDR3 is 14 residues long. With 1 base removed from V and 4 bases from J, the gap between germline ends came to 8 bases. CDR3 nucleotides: TGTGCCAGCAGTGAAGGACAGCCAGGAAACACCATATATTTT. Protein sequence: CASSEGQPGNTIYF.

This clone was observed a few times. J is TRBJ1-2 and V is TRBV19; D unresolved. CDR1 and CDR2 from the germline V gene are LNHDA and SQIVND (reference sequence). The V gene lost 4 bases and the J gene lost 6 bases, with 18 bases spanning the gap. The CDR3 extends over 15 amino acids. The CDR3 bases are TGTGCCAGTAGTACCCAGCCGGGAGCGGCGGATGGCTACACCTTC. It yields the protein CASSTQPGAADGYTF.

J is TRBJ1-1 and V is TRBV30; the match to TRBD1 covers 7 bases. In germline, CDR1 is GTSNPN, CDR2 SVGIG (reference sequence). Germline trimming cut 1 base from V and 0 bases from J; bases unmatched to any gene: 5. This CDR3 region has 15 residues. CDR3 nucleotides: TGTGCCTGGAGTGAGGGGGACAGAATGAACACTGAAGCTTTCTTT. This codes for CAWSEGDRMNTEAFF.

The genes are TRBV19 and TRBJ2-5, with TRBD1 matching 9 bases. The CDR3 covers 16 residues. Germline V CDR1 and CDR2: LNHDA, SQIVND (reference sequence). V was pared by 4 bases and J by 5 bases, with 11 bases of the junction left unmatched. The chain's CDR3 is CASSTTSGTGSETQYF. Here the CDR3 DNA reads TGTGCCAGTAGTACCACTTCCGGGACAGGGTCGGAGACCCAGTACTTC.

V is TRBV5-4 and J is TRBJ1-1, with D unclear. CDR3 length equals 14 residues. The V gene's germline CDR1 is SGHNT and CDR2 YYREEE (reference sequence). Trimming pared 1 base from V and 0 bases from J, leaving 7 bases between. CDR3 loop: CASSLRQMNTEAFF. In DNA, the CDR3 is TGTGCCAGCAGCTTGAGACAAATGAACACTGAAGCTTTCTTT. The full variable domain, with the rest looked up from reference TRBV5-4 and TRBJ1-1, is ETGVTQSPTHLIKTRGQQVTLRCSSQSGHNTVSWYQQALGQGPQFIFQYYREEENGRGNFPPRFSGLQFPNYSSELNVNALELDDSALYLCASSLRQMNTEAFFGQGTRLTVV.

Here the CDR3 DNA reads TGTGCCAGTACCACGACAGGGTCCGGGGCCAACGTCCTGACTTTC. This sequence encodes CASTTTGSGANVLTF. The rearrangement joins TRBV19 to TRBJ2-6; the match to TRBD1 covers 7 bases. CDR1 is LNHDA and CDR2 is SQIVND in the germline V gene (reference sequence). This CDR3 spans 15 amino acids. The J segment lost 4 bases and the V segment lost 7 bases, leaving 7 bases of the junction unmatched.

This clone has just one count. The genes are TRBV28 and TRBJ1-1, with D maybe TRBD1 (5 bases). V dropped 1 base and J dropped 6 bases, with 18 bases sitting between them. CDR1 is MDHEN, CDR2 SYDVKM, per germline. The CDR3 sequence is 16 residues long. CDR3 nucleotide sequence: TGTGCCAGCAGTTTATTGTCTACAGGTGAGTTGGCTGAAGCTTTCTTT. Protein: CASSLLSTGELAEAFF.

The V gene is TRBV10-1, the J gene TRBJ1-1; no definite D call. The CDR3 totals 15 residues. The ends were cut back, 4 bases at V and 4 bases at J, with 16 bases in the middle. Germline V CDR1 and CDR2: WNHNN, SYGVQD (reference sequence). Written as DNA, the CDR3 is TGCGCCAGCAGTGGGTCGGGAGCTCAGAGCACTGAAGCTTTCTTT. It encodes CASSGSGAQSTEAFF.

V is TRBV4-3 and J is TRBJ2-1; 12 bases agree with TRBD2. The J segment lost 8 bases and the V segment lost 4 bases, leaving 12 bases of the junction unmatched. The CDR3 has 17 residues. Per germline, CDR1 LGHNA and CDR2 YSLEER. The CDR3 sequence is CASSLHYRLAGEDEQFF. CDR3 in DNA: TGCGCCAGCAGCCTCCACTACCGACTAGCGGGAGAGGATGAGCAGTTCTTC.

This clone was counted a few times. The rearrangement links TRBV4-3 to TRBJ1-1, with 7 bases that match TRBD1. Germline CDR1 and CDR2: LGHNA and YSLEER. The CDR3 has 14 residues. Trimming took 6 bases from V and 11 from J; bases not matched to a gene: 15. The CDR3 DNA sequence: TGCGCCAGCAGGATCGGGACAGAAGCAGGAGGGGCTTTCTTT. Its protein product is CASRIGTEAGGAFF.

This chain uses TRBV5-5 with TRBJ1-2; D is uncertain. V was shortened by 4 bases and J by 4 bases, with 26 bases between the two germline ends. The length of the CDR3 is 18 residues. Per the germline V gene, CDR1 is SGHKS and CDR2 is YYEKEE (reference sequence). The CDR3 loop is CASSQWPHDDTAFYGYTF. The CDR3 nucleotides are TGTGCCAGCAGCCAGTGGCCCCACGATGACACAGCCTTCTATGGCTACACCTTC.

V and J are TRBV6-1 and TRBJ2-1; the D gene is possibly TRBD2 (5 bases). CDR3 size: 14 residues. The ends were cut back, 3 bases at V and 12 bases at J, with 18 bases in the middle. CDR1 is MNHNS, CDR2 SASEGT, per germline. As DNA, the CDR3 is TGTGCCAGCAGTGATCGGGAAAACAGTTTAGCGCAGTTCTTC. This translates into CASSDRENSLAQFF.

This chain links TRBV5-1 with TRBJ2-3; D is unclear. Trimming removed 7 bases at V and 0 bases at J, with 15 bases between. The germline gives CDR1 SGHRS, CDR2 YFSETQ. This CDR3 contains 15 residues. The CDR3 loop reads CASLLGPFSTDTQYF. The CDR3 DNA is TGCGCCAGCCTGCTTGGCCCTTTTAGCACAGATACGCAGTATTTT. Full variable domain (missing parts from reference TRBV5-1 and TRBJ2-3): KAGVTQTPRYLIKTRGQQVTLSCSPISGHRSVSWYQQTPGQGLQFLFEYFSETQRNKGNFPGRFSGRQFSNSRSEMNVSTLELGDSALYLCASLLGPFSTDTQYFGPGTRLTVL.

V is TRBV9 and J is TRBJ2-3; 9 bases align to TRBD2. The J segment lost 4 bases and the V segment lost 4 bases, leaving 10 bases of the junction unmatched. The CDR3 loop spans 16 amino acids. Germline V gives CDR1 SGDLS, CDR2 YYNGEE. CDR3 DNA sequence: TGTGCCAGCAGCCTCGCGGGTAGCGGGAGCCCAGATACGCAGTATTTT. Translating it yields CASSLAGSGSPDTQYF.

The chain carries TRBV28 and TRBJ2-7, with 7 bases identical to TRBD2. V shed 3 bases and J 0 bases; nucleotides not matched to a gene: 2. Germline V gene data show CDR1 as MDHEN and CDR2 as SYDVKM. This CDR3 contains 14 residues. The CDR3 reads CASSFGGFSYEQYF. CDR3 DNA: TGTGCCAGCAGTTTCGGGGGGTTCTCCTACGAGCAGTACTTC.

The CDR3 sequence is CASSPHSREDYYYEQYF. The CDR3 coding sequence is TGTGCCAGCAGTCCTCACTCCAGGGAGGACTACTACTACGAGCAGTACTTC. V usage is TRBV28 and J usage is TRBJ2-7, with D possibly being TRBD2 (6 bases). The CDR3 is 17 residues long. V was pared by 5 bases and J by 3 bases, with 23 bases between. Per germline, CDR1 MDHEN and CDR2 SYDVKM.

CDR3 DNA: TGCGCCAGCAGCCCGACTTTAGCCCAGGGGGAGACCCAGTACTTC. It is translated as CASSPTLAQGETQYF. V gene TRBV4-3 combines with J gene TRBJ2-5; D is possibly TRBD1 (6 bases). Trimming took 4 bases from V and 5 from J, leaving 17 bases between them. This CDR3 region has 15 residues. CDR1 and CDR2 from the germline V gene are LGHNA and YSLEER.